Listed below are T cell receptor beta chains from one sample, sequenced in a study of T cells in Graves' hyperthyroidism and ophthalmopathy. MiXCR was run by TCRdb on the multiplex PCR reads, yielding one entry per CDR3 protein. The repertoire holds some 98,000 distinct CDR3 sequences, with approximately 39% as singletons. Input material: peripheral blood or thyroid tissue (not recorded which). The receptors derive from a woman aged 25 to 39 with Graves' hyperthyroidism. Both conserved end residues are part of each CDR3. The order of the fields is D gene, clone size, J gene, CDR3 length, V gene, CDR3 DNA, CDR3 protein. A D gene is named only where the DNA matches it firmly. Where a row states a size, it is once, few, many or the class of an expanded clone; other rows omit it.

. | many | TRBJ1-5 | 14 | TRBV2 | TGTGCCAGCAGTGATAAGGGAGATAATCAGCCCCAGCATTTT | CASSDKGDNQPQHF
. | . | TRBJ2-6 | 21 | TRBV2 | . | CASSVDTGSYEAFFGANVLTF
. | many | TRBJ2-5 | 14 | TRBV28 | TGTGCCAGCAGCTCAACTCAGGGATACGAGACCCAGTACTTC | CASSSTQGYETQYF
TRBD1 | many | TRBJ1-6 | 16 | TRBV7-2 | TGTGCCAGCAGCTTAGGCCCAGGGGGCCATAATTCACCCCTCCACTTT | CASSLGPGGHNSPLHF
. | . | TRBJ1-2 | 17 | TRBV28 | TGTGCCAGCACTACCCGGGCGGGGGGACCGATTAACTATGGCTACACCTTC | CASTTRAGGPINYGYTF
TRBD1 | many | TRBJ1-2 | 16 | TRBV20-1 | TGCAGTGCTAGACCAACCGGGACAGGGGATTACTATGGCTACACCTTC | CSARPTGTGDYYGYTF
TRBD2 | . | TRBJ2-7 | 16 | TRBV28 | TGTGCCAGCAGCGACCCTAGCGGGAGGGCCCCCTACGAGCAGTACTTT | CASSDPSGRAPYEQYF
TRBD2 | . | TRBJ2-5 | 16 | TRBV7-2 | TGTGCCAGCAGCCAAGAGCCTAGCGGGAGTCTGGAGACCCAGTACTTC | CASSQEPSGSLETQYF
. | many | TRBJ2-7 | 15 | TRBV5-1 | TGCGCCAGCAGCTTCGACCGAGGGCCCTCCTACGAGCAGTACTTC | CASSFDRGPSYEQYF
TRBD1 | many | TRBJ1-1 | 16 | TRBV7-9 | TGTGCCAGCAGCTTGAACCCCGGGACAGGGGGCAATGAAGCTTTCTTT | CASSLNPGTGGNEAFF
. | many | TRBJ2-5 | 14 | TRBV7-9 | TGTGCCAGCAGCTTAATTGGGGGGCGAGAGACCCAGTACTTC | CASSLIGGRETQYF
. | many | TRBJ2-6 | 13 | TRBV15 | TGTGCCACTACAGGCTCTGGGGCCAACGTCCTGACTTTC | CATTGSGANVLTF
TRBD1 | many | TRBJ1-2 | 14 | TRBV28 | TGTGCCAGCAGACTACAGGGGACTAACTATGGCTACACCTTC | CASRLQGTNYGYTF
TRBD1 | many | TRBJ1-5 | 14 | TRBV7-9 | TGTGCCAGCAGCCGACAGGGGGCGAATCAGCCCCAGCATTTT | CASSRQGANQPQHF
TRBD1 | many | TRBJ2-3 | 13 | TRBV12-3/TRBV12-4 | TGTGCCAGCAGCAGGGACAGGGAACATACGCAGTATTTT | CASSRDREHTQYF
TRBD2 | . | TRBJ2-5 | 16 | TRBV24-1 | TGTGCCAACACCCTACTAGCGGGAGTCCCCAAAGAGACCCAGTACTTC | CANTLLAGVPKETQYF
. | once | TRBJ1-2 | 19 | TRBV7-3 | . | CASSFYICSSLGVPSGYTF
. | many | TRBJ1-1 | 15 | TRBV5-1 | TGCGCCAGCACCCCGGTGGCAGGAGCCAACACTGAAGCTTTCTTT | CASTPVAGANTEAFF
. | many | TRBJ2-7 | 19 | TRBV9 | TGTGCCAGCAGCGCTCAACCCCTTGCCCCCGGGAGAGCCTCCTACGAGCAGTACTTC | CASSAQPLAPGRASYEQYF
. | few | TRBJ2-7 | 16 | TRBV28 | TGTGCCAGCAGTCTAACCACGACGGGGTTCGCCTACGAGCAGTACTTC | CASSLTTTGFAYEQYF
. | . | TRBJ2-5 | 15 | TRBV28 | TGTGCCAGCAGTTTAGCAGGGTGGAACCAAGAGACCCAGTACTTC | CASSLAGWNQETQYF
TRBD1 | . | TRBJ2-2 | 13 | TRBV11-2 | TGTGCCAGCGGACAGGGGCACACCGGGGAGCTGTTTTTT | CASGQGHTGELFF
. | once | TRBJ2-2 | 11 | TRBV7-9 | TGTGCCAGCAGCCGTCCCGGGGAGCTGTTTTTT | CASSRPGELFF
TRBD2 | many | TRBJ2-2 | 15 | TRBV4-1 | TGCGCCAGCAGCCAAAGACTAGCACGCACCGGGGAGCTGTTTTTT | CASSQRLARTGELFF
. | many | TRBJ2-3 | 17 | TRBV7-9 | TGTGCCAGCAGCCCCAATTTACTGGGGTCCAAGGCAGATACGCAGTATTTT | CASSPNLLGSKADTQYF
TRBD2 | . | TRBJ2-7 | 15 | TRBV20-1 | TGCAGTGCGGTCTCTCGGGAGGGACGGTCCTACGAGCAGTACTTC | CSAVSREGRSYEQYF
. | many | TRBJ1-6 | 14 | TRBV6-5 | TGTGCCAGCAGACAAATTAGCGGGAATTCACCCCTCCACTTT | CASRQISGNSPLHF
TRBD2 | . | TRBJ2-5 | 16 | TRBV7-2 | TGTGCCAGCAGCTTAGCTCAGCGGGAGGCCCAAGAGACCCAGTACTTC | CASSLAQREAQETQYF
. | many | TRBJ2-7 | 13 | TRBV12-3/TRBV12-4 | TGTGCCAGCAGCAGGGACGGGACCTACGAGCAGTACTTC | CASSRDGTYEQYF
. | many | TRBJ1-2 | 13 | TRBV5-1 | TGCGCCAGCAGGCCGGGCTTTCAGGAAGGCTACACCTTC | CASRPGFQEGYTF
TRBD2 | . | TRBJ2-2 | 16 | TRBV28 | TGTGCCAGCAGTTTAGTAGCGGGAGGGATTGCCGGGGAGCTGTTTTTT | CASSLVAGGIAGELFF
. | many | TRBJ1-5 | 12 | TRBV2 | TGTGCCAGCATGGGTTTATATCAGCCCCAGCATTTT | CASMGLYQPQHF
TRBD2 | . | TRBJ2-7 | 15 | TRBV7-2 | TGTGCCAGCTCACCCGGCGGGGGAATTTCCTACGAGCAGTACTTC | CASSPGGGISYEQYF
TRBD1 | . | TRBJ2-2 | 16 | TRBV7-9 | TGTGCCAGCAGACTTAGAGACAGGGGGCTAACCGGGGAGCTGTTTTTT | CASRLRDRGLTGELFF
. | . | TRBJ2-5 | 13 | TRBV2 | TGTGCCAGCCAAGGAAGACTCACAGAGACCCAGTACTTC | CASQGRLTETQYF
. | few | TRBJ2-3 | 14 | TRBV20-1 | TGCAGTGCTAGGGACCGAAGGGGCACAGATACGCGGTATTTT | CSARDRRGTDTRYF
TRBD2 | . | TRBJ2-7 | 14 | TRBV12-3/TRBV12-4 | TGTGCCAGCAAAACTAGCGGGTACTCCTACGAGCAGTACTTC | CASKTSGYSYEQYF
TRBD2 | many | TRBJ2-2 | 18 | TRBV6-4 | TGTGCCAGCAGTGTTTCCTGTTCTAGCGGGAGGATTACCGGGGAGCTGTTTTTT | CASSVSCSSGRITGELFF
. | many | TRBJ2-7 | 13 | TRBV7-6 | TGTGCCAGCAGCCACCTCTCTCCCTACGAGCAGTACTTC | CASSHLSPYEQYF
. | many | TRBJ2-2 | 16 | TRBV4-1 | TGCGCCAGCAGCCTTTCGGGACAAGGGAACACCGGGGAGCTGTTTTTT | CASSLSGQGNTGELFF
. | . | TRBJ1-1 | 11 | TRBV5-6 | TGTGCCAGCGGCTCCAACATTGAAGCTTTCTTT | CASGSNIEAFF